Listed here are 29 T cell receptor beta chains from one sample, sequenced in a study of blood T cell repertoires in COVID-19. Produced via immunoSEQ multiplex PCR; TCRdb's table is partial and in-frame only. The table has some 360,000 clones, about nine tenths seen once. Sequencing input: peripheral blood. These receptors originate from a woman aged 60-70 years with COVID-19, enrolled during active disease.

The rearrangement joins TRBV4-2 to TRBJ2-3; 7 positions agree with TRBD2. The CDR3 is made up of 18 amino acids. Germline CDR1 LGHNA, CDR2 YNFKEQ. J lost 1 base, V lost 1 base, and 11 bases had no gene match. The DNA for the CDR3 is TGTGCCAGCAGCCAAGGGCCTCGAGGACTAGGGGGCACAGATACGCAGTATTTT. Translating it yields CASSQGPRGLGGTDTQYF.

CDR3: CASSLGQGMNTEAFF. The CDR3 DNA is TGTGCCAGCAGCTTGGGGCAGGGGATGAACACTGAAGCTTTCTTT. The gene calls are TRBV5-5 and TRBJ1-1; D perhaps matches TRBD1 (6 bases). Germline V gene data show CDR1 as SGHKS and CDR2 as YYEKEE (reference sequence). The CDR3 sequence is 15 residues long. The V end lost 0 bases, the J end lost 0 bases, and 9 bases lay between the germline ends. Together with reference TRBV5-5 and TRBJ1-1, the CDR3 gives the full variable domain: DAGVTQSPTHLIKTRGQQVTLRCSPISGHKSVSWYQQVLGQGPQFIFQYYEKEERGRGNFPDRFSARQFPNYSSELNVNALLLGDSALYLCASSLGQGMNTEAFFGQGTRLTVV.

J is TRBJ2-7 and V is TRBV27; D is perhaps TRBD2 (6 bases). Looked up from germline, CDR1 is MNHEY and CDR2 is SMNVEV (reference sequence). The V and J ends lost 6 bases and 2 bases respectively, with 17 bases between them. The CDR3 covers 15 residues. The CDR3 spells CASRSTGRPPYEQYF. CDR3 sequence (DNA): TGTGCCAGCAGGTCGACGGGGAGGCCTCCCTACGAGCAGTACTTC.

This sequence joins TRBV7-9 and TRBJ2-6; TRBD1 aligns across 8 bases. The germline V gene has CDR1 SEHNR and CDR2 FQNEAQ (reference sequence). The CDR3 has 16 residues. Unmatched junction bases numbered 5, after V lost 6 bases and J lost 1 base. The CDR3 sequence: CASSSGQGSGANVLTF. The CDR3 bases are TGTGCCAGCAGTTCCGGACAGGGTTCTGGGGCCAACGTCCTGACTTTC.

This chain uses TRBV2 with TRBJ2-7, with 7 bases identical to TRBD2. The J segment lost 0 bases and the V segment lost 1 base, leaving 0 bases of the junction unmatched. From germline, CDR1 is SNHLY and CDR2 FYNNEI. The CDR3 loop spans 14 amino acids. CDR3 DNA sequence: TGTGCCAGCAGTGAAGGCGGGAGCTCCTACGAGCAGTACTTC. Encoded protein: CASSEGGSSYEQYF.

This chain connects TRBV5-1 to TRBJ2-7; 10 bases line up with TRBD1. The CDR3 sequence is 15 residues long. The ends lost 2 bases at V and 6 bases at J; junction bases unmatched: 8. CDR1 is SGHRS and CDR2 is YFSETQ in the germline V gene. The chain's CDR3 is CASSLYGQGGFEQYF. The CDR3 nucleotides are TGCGCCAGCAGCTTATACGGACAGGGGGGTTTCGAGCAGTACTTC. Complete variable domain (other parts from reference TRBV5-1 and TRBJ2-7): KAGVTQTPRYLIKTRGQQVTLSCSPISGHRSVSWYQQTPGQGLQFLFEYFSETQRNKGNFPGRFSGRQFSNSRSEMNVSTLELGDSALYLCASSLYGQGGFEQYFGPGTRLTVT.

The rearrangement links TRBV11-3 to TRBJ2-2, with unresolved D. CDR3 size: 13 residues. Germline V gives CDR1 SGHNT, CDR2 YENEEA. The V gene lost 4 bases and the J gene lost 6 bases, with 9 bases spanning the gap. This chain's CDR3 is CASSSFPSGELFF. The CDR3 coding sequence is TGTGCCAGCAGCTCTTTCCCCTCCGGGGAGCTGTTTTTT.

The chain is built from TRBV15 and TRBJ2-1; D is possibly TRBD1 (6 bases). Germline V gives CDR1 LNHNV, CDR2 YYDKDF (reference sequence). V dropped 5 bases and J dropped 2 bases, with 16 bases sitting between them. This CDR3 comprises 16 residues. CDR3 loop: CATSPPFAGAYNEQFF. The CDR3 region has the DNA TGTGCCACCAGCCCCCCGTTCGCAGGGGCCTACAATGAGCAGTTCTTC.

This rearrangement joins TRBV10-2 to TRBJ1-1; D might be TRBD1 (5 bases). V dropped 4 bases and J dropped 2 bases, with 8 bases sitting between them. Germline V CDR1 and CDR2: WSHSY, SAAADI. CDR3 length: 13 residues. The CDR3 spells CASSGQGNTEAFF. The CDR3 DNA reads TGCGCCAGCAGTGGTCAGGGAAACACTGAAGCTTTCTTT.

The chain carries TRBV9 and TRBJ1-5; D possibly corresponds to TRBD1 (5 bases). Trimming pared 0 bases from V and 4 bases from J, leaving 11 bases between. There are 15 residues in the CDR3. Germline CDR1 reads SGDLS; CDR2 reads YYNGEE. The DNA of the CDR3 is TGTGCCAGCAGCGTAGAGGGGATTGGAAATCAGCCCCAGCATTTT. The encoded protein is CASSVEGIGNQPQHF.

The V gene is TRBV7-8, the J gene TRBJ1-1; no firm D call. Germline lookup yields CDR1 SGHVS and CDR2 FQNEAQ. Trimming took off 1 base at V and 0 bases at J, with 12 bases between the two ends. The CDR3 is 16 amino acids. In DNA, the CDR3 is TGTGCCAGCAGCTTAGACCCGGACGGGATGAACACTGAAGCTTTCTTT. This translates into CASSLDPDGMNTEAFF.

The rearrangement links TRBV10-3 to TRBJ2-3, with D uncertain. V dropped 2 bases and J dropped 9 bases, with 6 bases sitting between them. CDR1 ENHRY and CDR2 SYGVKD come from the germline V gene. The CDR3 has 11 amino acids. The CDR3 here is CAISETGTQYF. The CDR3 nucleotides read TGTGCCATCAGTGAGACCGGGACGCAGTATTTT.

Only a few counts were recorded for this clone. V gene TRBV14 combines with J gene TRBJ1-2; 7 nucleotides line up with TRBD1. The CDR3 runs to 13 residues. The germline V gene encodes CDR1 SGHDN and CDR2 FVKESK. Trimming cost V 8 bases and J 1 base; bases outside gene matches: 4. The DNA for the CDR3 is TGTGCCAGCGCCCGGGACAGTAACTATGGCTACACCTTC. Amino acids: CASARDSNYGYTF.

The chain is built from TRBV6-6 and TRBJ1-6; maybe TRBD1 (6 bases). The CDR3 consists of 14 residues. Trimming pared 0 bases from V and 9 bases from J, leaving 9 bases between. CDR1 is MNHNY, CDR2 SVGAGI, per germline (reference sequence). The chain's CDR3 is CASSYSTGSSPLHF. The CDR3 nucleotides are TGTGCCAGCAGTTACTCTACAGGGAGTTCACCCCTCCACTTT.

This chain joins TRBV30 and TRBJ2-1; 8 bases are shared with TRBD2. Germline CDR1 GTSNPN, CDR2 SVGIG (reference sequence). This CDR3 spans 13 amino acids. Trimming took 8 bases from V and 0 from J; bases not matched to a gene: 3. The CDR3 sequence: CASGGSSYNEQFF. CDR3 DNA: TGTGCCAGCGGGGGAAGCTCCTACAATGAGCAGTTCTTC.

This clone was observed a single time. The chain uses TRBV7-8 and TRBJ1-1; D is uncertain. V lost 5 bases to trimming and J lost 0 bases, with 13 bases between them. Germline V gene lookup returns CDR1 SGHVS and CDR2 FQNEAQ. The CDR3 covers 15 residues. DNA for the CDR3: TGTGCCAGCAGCCCAGGTTGGCTCATGAACACTGAAGCTTTCTTT. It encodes CASSPGWLMNTEAFF.

DNA of the CDR3: TGTGCCAGCAGTCGGGACAGAGGCGAGCAGTACTTC. Translated: CASSRDRGEQYF. This chain connects TRBV12-3 or TRBV12-4 to TRBJ2-7, with TRBD1 matching 7 bases. After removal of 5 bases from V and 6 bases from J, the junction contained 4 bases not matched to a gene. The CDR3 is 12 amino acids.

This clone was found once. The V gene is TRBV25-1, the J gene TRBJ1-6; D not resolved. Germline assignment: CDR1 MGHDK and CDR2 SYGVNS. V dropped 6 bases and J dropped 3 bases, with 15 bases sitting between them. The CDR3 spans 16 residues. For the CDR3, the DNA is TGTGCCAGCAGAGCCCCCGGAACAGTCTATAATTCACCCCTCCACTTT. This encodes CASRAPGTVYNSPLHF. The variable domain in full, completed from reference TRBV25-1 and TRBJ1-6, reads EADIYQTPRYLVIGTGKKITLECSQTMGHDKMYWYQQDPGMELHLIHYSYGVNSTEKGDLSSESTVSRIRTEHFPLTLESARPSHTSQYLCASRAPGTVYNSPLHFGNGTRLTVT.

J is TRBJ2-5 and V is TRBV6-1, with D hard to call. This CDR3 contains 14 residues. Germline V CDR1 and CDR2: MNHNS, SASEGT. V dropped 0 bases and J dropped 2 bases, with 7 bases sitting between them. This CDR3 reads CASSEATLQETQYF. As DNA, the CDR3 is TGTGCCAGCAGTGAAGCCACGCTACAAGAGACCCAGTACTTC.

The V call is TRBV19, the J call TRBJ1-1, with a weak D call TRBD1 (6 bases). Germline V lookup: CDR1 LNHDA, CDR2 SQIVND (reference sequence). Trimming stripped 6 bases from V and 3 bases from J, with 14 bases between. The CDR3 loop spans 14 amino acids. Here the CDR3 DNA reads TGTGCCAGTAGACATCAGGGGCGTGACACTGAAGCTTTCTTT. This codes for CASRHQGRDTEAFF.

The CDR3 spells CASSLDNAKGPPYF. Here the CDR3 DNA reads TGCGCCAGCAGCTTGGACAACGCGAAGGGGCCCCCGTACTTC. The chain employs TRBV5-1 and TRBJ2-7, with D tentatively TRBD1 (5 bases). There are 14 residues in the CDR3. Germline CDR1 is SGHRS and CDR2 is YFSETQ. Trimming took 0 bases from V and 12 from J, leaving 19 bases between them.

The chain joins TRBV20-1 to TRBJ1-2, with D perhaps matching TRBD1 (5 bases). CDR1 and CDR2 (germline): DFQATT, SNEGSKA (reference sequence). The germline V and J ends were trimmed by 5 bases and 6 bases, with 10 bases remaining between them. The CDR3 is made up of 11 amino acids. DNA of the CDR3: TGCAGTGCTGCCGGCAGGGATGGCTACACCTTC. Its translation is CSAAGRDGYTF.

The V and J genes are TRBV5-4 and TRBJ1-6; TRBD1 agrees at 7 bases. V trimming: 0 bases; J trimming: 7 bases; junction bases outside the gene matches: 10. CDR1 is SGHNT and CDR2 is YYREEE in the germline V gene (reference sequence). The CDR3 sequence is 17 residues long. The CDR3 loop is CASSLGGFSRGNSPLHF. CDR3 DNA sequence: TGTGCCAGCAGCTTGGGGGGATTCAGCAGGGGGAATTCACCCCTCCACTTT. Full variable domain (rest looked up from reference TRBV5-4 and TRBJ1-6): ETGVTQSPTHLIKTRGQQVTLRCSSQSGHNTVSWYQQALGQGPQFIFQYYREEENGRGNFPPRFSGLQFPNYSSELNVNALELDDSALYLCASSLGGFSRGNSPLHFGNGTRLTVT.

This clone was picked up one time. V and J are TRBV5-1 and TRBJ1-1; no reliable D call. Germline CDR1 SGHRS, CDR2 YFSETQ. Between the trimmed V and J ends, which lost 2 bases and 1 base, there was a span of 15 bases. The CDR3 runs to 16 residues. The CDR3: CASSLDGPKKNTEAFF. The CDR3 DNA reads TGCGCCAGCAGCTTAGATGGGCCGAAGAAGAACACTGAAGCTTTCTTT.

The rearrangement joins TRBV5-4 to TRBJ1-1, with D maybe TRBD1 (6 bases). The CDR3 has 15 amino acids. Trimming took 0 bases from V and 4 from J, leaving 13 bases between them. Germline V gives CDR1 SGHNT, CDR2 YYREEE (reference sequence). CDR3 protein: CASSLALGGGTEAFF. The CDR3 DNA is TGTGCCAGCAGCTTGGCCTTAGGGGGTGGCACTGAAGCTTTCTTT.

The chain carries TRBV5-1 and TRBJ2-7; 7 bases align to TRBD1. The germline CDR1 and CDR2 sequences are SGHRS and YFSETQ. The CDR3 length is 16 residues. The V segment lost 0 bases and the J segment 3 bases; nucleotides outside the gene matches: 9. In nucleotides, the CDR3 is TGCGCCAGCAGCTTGGGGACCGGACAGGACCGCTACGAGCAGTACTTC. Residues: CASSLGTGQDRYEQYF.

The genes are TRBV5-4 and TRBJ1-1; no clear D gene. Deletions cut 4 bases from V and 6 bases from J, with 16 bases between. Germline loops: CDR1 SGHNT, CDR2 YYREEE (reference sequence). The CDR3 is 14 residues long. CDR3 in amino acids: CASSPWSGGSEAFF. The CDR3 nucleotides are TGTGCCAGCAGCCCGTGGTCAGGAGGGTCTGAAGCTTTCTTT.

The CDR3 sequence is CASSYSRQGSGELFF. The CDR3 nucleotides read TGTGCCAGCAGTTACTCCCGGCAGGGCAGCGGGGAGCTGTTTTTT. The J gene is TRBJ2-2, the V gene TRBV6-5, with a weak D call TRBD1 (5 bases). V lost 0 bases, J lost 7 bases, and 12 bases lay in between. The CDR3 is 15 amino acids. Per the germline V gene, CDR1 is MNHEY and CDR2 is SVGAGI.

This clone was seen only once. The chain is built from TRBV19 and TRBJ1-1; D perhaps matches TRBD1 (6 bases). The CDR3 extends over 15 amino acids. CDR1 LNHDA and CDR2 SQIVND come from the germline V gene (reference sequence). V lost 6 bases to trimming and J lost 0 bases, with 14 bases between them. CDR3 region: CASRGANRMNTEAFF. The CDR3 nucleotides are TGTGCCAGTAGGGGGGCAAACCGCATGAACACTGAAGCTTTCTTT.